The 4 T cell receptor beta chains presented below share a single source sample, sequenced in a study of CXCR3-negative and CXCR3-positive naive CD8 T cells. These receptors are not linked to any known antigen. The method, 5' RACE with UMI labels, was used to prepare the TRB cDNA libraries. TCRdb reprocessed the 5' RACE reads and stores each CDR3 protein as one record, lacking DNA. The ten top clones account for about 0.71%, within a sample of approximately 59,000 distinct CDR3 sequences. Study outcomes and limitations: Naive cells positive for CXCR3 carried more hydrophobic TRB CDR3s than CXCR3-negative ones.

Sequenced material: naive CXCR3+ CD8+ T cells from blood. Subset reported: CD45RO-CCR7+CD27+CD95- naive CD8+ T cells expressing CXCR3 (TNR3+). These TCRs come from a human donor in good health. Some clones in this sample may be carry-over from other donors' samples.

V is TRBV29-1 and J is TRBJ2-7; TCRdb proposes TRBD1, but this gene call is untestable without DNA. From germline, CDR1 is SQVTM and CDR2 ANQGSEA. CDR3 length equals 12 residues. CDR3 in amino acids: CSVEDPRGEQYF.

The rearrangement uses TRBV19 and TRBJ2-5; TCRdb returns TRBD1, unconfirmable since there is no DNA. The CDR3 covers 14 residues. Germline V gives CDR1 LNHDA, CDR2 SQIVND (reference sequence). The chain's CDR3 is CASSPWHAEETQYF.

The V gene is TRBV7-2, the J gene TRBJ2-1; TCRdb outputs TRBD1, but without DNA this stays unchecked. The CDR3 runs 15 residues. Per the germline V gene, CDR1 is SGHTA and CDR2 is FQGNSA. The CDR3 here is CASSPSGGPYNEQFF.

CDR3 sequence: CASSEGWSGANTEAFF. The rearrangement joins TRBV6-1 to TRBJ1-1; as DNA is missing, the TRBD1 call by TCRdb cannot be tested. This CDR3 is built from 16 residues. Germline V gene lookup returns CDR1 MNHNS and CDR2 SASEGT.